The clone carrying this TCR beta chain turned up a few times. What it recognizes is unknown. The length of the CDR3 is 14 residues. V was cut by 0 bases and J by 14 bases, with 16 bases left in between. Germline CDR1 is LNHDA and CDR2 is SQIVND (reference sequence). The data belong to a study of graft-versus-host responses after intestinal transplantation. Study context: All recipients were given anti-thymocyte globulin induction, and tacrolimus and steroids were then administered for about three years.

Whole-study results and caveats: GvH clones were identified in recipient marrow, with some first appearing in ileum or blood. Allografts of patients with graft-donor T cell macrochimerism showed high graft-versus-host to host-versus-graft clone ratios.

TCRdb keeps only in-frame clones here, not all; method: immunoSEQ multiplex PCR. Here the sample spans over 80,000 clones, roughly nine tenths being singletons. The V and J genes are TRBV19 and TRBJ1-4; perhaps TRBD1 as D (5 bases). Sequenced material: unstimulated CD4+ T cells sorted from spleen or lymph node cells, taken before transplant. The receptor was derived from a human donor who was the organ donor for an intestinal transplant. In nucleotides, the CDR3 is TGTGCCAGTAGTATAGATCGCGCAGGGATTTTTCTGTTTTTT. Translating it yields CASSIDRAGIFLFF.